This entry lists 17 T cell receptor beta chains sequenced from one sample in a study of early T cells in non-severe SARS-CoV-2 infection (dated by TCRdb to 2020 to 2022). Library construction relied on 5' RACE. The reads were generated on a NextSeq 500. The raw public data were reprocessed by TCRdb itself: fastp quality trimming at Q25, MiXCR clonotype calling, in-frame beta chains only. Rows with a matching CDR3 protein are joined into one entry that keeps the most common DNA and genes. The sample table holds about 60,000 distinct CDR3 sequences, of which about 12% were seen once. In total, the top ten clones hold 4.5% to 6% of the sample. Specimen: whole blood. The source is an adult who was a healthcare worker with PCR-confirmed SARS-CoV-2 infection or an uninfected control (not recorded which).

A few counts support this clonotype. This CDR3 reads CAISVPDKETQYF. In nucleotides, the CDR3 is TGTGCCATCAGTGTCCCGGATAAAGAGACCCAGTACTTC. The rearrangement links TRBV10-3 to TRBJ2-5; no definite D call. The CDR3 has 13 amino acids. The V end was cut by 4 bases, the J end by 3 bases, with 9 bases between. Looked up from germline, CDR1 is ENHRY and CDR2 is SYGVKD.

The rearrangement uses TRBV3-2 and TRBJ2-3; the table's D call, TRBD2, was not checked against the DNA. TRBV3-2 is shown as a pseudogene. CDR3 size: 17 residues. The CDR3 reads CATLRLAGGRGTDTQYF. CDR3 sequence (DNA): TGTGCCACCTTGAGACTAGCGGGGGGGCGGGGCACAGATACGCAGTATTTT.

This clonotype was detected ten times or more. The chain joins TRBV10-2 to TRBJ2-5; 7 nucleotides align to TRBD2. V lost 10 bases to trimming and J lost 4 bases; unmatched junction nucleotides: 18. CDR3 length: 16 residues. Germline-derived CDR1 and CDR2 are WSHSY and SAAADI. The CDR3 nucleotides read TGCGCCACCCTACCCAGCCGGGAGGCCCTAGGAGAGACCCAGTACTTC. Protein product: CATLPSREALGETQYF.

The gene calls are TRBV6-5 and TRBJ1-2; D possibly corresponds to TRBD1 (6 bases). The V end was cut by 5 bases, the J end by 3 bases, with 10 bases between. CDR3 length: 13 residues. Germline V gives CDR1 MNHEY, CDR2 SVGAGI. CDR3 residues: CASSPGGDYGYTF. DNA of the CDR3: TGTGCCAGCAGTCCTGGGGGCGACTATGGCTACACCTTC.

This clonotype has only a few counts. The chain combines TRBV5-5 with TRBJ2-5, with TRBD1 matching 10 bases. The V and J ends lost 4 bases and 5 bases, in that order; junction bases with no gene match: 5. CDR1 is SGHKS and CDR2 is YYEKEE in the germline V gene (reference sequence). The CDR3 is 14 amino acids. The CDR3: CASSTGQGKETQYF. CDR3 DNA: TGTGCCAGCAGCACGGGACAGGGGAAGGAGACCCAGTACTTC.

This clonotype was seen ten or more times. The V gene is TRBV28, the J gene TRBJ2-3; D gene uncertain. The CDR3 covers 12 residues. Germline loops: CDR1 MDHEN, CDR2 SYDVKM. The V end lost 3 bases, the J end lost 6 bases, and 7 bases lay between the germline ends. The CDR3 coding sequence is TGTGCCAGCAGTTTTTTAGGGGATACGCAGTATTTT. Residues: CASSFLGDTQYF.

This clonotype was counted between two and nine times. The chain recombines TRBV12-3 or TRBV12-4 with TRBJ1-2; possible D gene TRBD1, 5 bases. Trimming cost V 6 bases and J 3 bases, with 20 bases left between them. This CDR3 comprises 16 residues. CDR3 sequence: CASSPLGRADHYGYTF. CDR3 bases: TGTGCCAGCAGCCCTCTAGGCAGGGCAGATCACTATGGCTACACCTTC.

This clonotype has just a few counts. V is TRBV3-1 and J is TRBJ2-1; D is unresolved. This CDR3 is built from 14 residues. Germline V lookup: CDR1 LGHDT, CDR2 YNNKEL (reference sequence). V gave up 2 bases and J gave up 7 bases, with 12 bases separating them. CDR3 nucleotide sequence: TGTGCCAGCAGCCAACTTGTAGCCGGGAATGAGCAGTTCTTC. Translated: CASSQLVAGNEQFF.

The rearrangement joins TRBV27 to TRBJ2-7, with D perhaps matching TRBD1 or TRBD2 (6 bases each). The CDR3 consists of 15 residues. V lost 6 bases and J 8 bases, leaving 23 bases between the germline ends. Germline CDR1 reads MNHEY; CDR2 reads SMNVEV (reference sequence). As DNA, the CDR3 is TGTGCCAGCAGCTCAGGGGATGGGACTTATGTAAAGCAGTACTTC. It encodes CASSSGDGTYVKQYF.

This clonotype occurred a few times. V is TRBV7-9 and J is TRBJ2-7; D gene unclear. V lost 4 bases and J lost 2, with 12 bases in between. This CDR3 has 14 residues. CDR1 is SEHNR and CDR2 is FQNEAQ in the germline V gene (reference sequence). CDR3 sequence: CASSSKDTPYEQYF. The CDR3 DNA reads as TGTGCCAGCAGCTCGAAAGACACTCCCTACGAGCAGTACTTC.

The CDR3 here is CSSWRGTDTQYF. CDR3 sequence (DNA): TGCAGCTCCTGGAGGGGCACAGATACGCAGTATTTT. The J gene is TRBJ2-3, the V gene TRBV29-1, with a possible D match to TRBD2 (6 bases). V was cut by 8 bases and J by 1 base, with 10 bases left in between. CDR1 is SQVTM and CDR2 is ANQGSEA in the germline V gene. The CDR3 consists of 12 residues.

In regard to this clonotype: It is likely a read error, because the conserved phenylalanine at the end of the CDR3 is missing. The J gene is TRBJ1-5, the V gene TRBV27; 7 nucleotides align to TRBD1. The CDR3 is made up of 13 amino acids. Germline lookup yields CDR1 MNHEY and CDR2 SMNVEV (reference sequence). The V segment lost 10 bases and the J segment 4 bases; nucleotides outside the gene matches: 7. The CDR3: CATRDSLNQPQHS. In DNA form, the CDR3 reads TGTGCCACCAGGGACAGCCTTAATCAGCCCCAGCATTCT.

The chain is built from TRBV18 and TRBJ2-5; D is unclear. Trimming took off 6 bases at V and 2 bases at J, with 4 bases between the two ends. From germline, CDR1 is KGHSH and CDR2 LQKENI. The CDR3 sequence is 11 residues long. For the CDR3, the DNA is TGTGCCAGCTCCATTCAAGAGACCCAGTACTTC. Its protein product is CASSIQETQYF. The variable domain in full, completed from reference TRBV18 and TRBJ2-5, reads NAGVMQNPRHLVRRRGQEARLRCSPMKGHSHVYWYRQLPEEGLKFMVYLQKENIIDESGMPKERFSAEFPKEGPSILRIQQVVRGDSAAYFCASSIQETQYFGPGTRLLVL.

This clonotype has only a few counts. One end of the junction is discordant with germline, which a read error may explain. V gene TRBV11-2 combines with J gene TRBJ2-5, with 7 bases aligning to TRBD1. Germline V gives CDR1 SGHAT, CDR2 FQNNGV. The CDR3 runs to 13 residues. The CDR3 sequence: CASSLDREETQYF. DNA for the CDR3: TGTGCCAGCAGCCTAGACAGGGAAGAGACCCAGTACTTC.

This clonotype showed up many times. The chain links TRBV6-6 to TRBJ1-5; TRBD1 aligns across 10 bases. J was trimmed by 0 bases and V by 2 bases; bases with no gene match: 1. CDR1 and CDR2 (germline): MNHNY, SVGAGI (reference sequence). The CDR3 has 16 amino acids. The CDR3 loop is CASSYGDRGSNQPQHF. CDR3 coding DNA: TGTGCCAGCAGTTACGGGGACAGGGGTAGCAATCAGCCCCAGCATTTT.

For this clonotype: A much larger clone lies a single base off, so this may be a read error. J is TRBJ2-1 and V is TRBV28; 8 positions match TRBD2. The CDR3 is 16 residues long. CDR1 is MDHEN and CDR2 is SYDVKM in the germline V gene. This CDR3 is CVSSPGRGERVNEQFF. The CDR3 nucleotides read TGTGTCAGCAGCCCCGGGAGGGGGGAAAGGGTCAATGAGCAGTTCTTC.

This clonotype was found many times. This chain uses TRBV28 with TRBJ1-4; no reliable D call. The CDR3 is made up of 18 amino acids. Germline values: CDR1 MDHEN, CDR2 SYDVKM. The germline V and J ends were trimmed by 0 bases and 3 bases, with 17 bases remaining between them. The chain's CDR3 is CASSLWSLLPTANEKLFF. The CDR3 nucleotides are TGTGCCAGCAGTTTATGGAGTTTGCTTCCAACTGCTAATGAAAAACTGTTTTTT.